This TCR beta chain was sequenced during a study of T cell repertoires in cytomegalovirus infection. Study details: Both a matching HLA type and CMV infection were indicated by public TCR beta signatures. Broader study findings: The cumulative frequency of public TCR beta families distinguished individuals who carried CMV together with the relevant HLA. HLA-C-restricted TCR beta clonotypes specific for CMV led the ex vivo response.

Regarding this clonotype: Its antigen is as yet unknown.

This CDR3 contains 16 residues. Germline-derived CDR1 and CDR2 are LGHNA and YSLEER. J gave up 7 bases and V 4 bases, and 13 bases lay outside the gene matches. TCRdb processed the reads anew with MiXCR; each CDR3 protein has one entry. The profile shows about 46,000 distinct CDR3 sequences, 20% to 25% of them singletons. Sequencing was done on a sample of PBMCs, sequenced either directly or after in vitro stimulation (not recorded which). The TCR was taken from a human donor in good health (CMV status not recorded). Some clones in this sample may be carry-over from other donors' samples. The chain carries TRBV4-3 and TRBJ1-5; 7 positions match TRBD1. The DNA for the CDR3 is TGCGCCAGCAGCCTCCACTTGGAGGGGGCGGGACAGCCCCAGCATTTT. Protein sequence: CASSLHLEGAGQPQHF.